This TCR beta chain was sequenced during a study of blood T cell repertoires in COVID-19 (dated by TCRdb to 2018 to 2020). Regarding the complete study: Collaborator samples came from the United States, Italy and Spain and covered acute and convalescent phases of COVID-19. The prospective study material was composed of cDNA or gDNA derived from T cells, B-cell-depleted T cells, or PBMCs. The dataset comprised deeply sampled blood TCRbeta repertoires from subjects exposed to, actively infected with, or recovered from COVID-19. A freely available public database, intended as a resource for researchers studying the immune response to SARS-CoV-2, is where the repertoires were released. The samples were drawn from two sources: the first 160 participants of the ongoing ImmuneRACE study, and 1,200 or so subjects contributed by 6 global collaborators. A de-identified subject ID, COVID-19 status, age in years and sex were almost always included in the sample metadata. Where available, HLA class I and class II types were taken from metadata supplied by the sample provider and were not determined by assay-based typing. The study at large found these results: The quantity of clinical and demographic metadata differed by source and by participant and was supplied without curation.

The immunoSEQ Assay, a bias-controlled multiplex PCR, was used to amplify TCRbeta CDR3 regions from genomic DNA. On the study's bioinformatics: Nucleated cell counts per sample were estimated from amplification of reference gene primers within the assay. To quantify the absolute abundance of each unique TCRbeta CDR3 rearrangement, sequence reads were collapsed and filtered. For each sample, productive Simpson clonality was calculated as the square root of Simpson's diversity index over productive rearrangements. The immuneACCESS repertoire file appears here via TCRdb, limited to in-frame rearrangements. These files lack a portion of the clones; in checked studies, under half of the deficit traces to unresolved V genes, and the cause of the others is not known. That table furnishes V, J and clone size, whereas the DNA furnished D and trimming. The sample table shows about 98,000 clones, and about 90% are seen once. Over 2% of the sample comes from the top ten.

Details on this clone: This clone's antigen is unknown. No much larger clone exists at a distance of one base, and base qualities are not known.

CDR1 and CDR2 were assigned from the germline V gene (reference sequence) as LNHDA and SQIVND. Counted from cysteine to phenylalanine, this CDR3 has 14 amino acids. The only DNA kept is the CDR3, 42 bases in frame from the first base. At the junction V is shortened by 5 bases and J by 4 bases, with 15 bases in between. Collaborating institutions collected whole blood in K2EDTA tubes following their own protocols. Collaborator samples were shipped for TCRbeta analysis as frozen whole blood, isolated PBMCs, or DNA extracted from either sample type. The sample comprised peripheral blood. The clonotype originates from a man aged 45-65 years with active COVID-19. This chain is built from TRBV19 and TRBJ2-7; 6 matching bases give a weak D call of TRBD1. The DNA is TGTGCCAGTAGTGTCTCGACAGGCTCTTACGAGCAGTACTTC. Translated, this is CASSVSTGSYEQYF.